Detailed here is one T cell receptor (beta chain). In the original workflow: Reference gene primer amplification gave nucleated cell count estimates. Profiling relied on immunoSEQ multiplex PCR, and the TCRdb table lists in-frame clones only, not all of them. V, J and clone size derive from that table, while D and trimming were established from the DNA sequence. The repertoire holds about 360,000 clones, around 87% seen once, with 3% in the top ten. This entry is derived from a study of blood T cell repertoires in COVID-19. Overall study context: Samples taken during acute and convalescent COVID-19 were collected in the United States, Italy and Spain.

This CDR3 spans 15 amino acids. V shed 4 bases, J shed 5 bases, and the junction held 8 bases outside the gene matches. The germline V gene encodes CDR1 SGHNT and CDR2 YYREEE (reference sequence). This TCR was recovered from a human donor in a cohort sampled during active COVID-19. V gene TRBV5-4 combines with J gene TRBJ2-3; 9 nucleotides line up with TRBD1. The material sequenced was peripheral blood. The CDR3 sequence: CASSPRDRVGDTQYF. The CDR3 nucleotides are TGTGCCAGCAGCCCCCGGGACAGGGTAGGAGATACGCAGTATTTT. The entire variable domain, with the rest obtained from reference TRBV5-4 and TRBJ2-3, is as follows: ETGVTQSPTHLIKTRGQQVTLRCSSQSGHNTVSWYQQALGQGPQFIFQYYREEENGRGNFPPRFSGLQFPNYSSELNVNALELDDSALYLCASSPRDRVGDTQYFGPGTRLTVL.